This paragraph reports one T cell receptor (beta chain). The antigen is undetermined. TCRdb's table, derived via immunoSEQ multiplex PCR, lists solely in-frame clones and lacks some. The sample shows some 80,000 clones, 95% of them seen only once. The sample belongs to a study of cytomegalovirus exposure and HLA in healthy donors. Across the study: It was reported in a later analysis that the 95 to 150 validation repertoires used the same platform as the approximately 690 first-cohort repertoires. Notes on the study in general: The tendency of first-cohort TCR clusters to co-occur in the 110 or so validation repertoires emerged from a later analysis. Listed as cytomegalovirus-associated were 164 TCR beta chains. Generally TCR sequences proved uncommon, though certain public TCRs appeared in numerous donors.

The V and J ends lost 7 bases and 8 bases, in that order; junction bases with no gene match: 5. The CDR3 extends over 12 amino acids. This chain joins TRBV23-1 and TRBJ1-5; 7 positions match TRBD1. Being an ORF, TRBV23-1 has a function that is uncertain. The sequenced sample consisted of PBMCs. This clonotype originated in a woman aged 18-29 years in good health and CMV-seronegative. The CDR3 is CASNEQGKPQHF. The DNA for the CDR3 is TGCGCCAGCAACGAACAGGGGAAGCCCCAGCATTTT.